The rows below give T cell receptor beta chains drawn from one sample of a study of T cell repertoires in cytomegalovirus infection. TCRdb re-analysed the reads in MiXCR, keeping a single row per CDR3 protein. The sample shows fewer than 1,000,000 distinct CDR3 sequences, roughly a third of them seen only once. No antigen has been identified for these receptors. The sample here was cultured CD8+ T cells from PBMCs, taken from culture after CMV antigen stimulation. Receptors originate from a human donor in good health (CMV status not recorded). Some clones in this sample may be carry-over from other donors' samples. Both conserved end residues are part of each CDR3. The order of the fields is J gene, clone size, V gene, D gene, CDR3 DNA, CDR3 protein. The D gene is left open where the match is weak. Size tells how often a clone was seen (once, few, many) or the class of an expanded clone, and some rows leave it out.

>TRBJ2-1|few|TRBV2|TRBD2
TGTGCCAGCAGTGCTAGCGGGGGTACAGGTGAGCAGTTCTTC
CASSASGGTGEQFF
>TRBJ2-2|many|TRBV7-9|.
TGTGCCAGCAGCTTAGTCGCCCTCCCCGGGGAGCTGTTTTTT
CASSLVALPGELFF
>TRBJ2-5|.|TRBV7-6|.
TGTGCCAGCAGCATGAGAGGTACTGTCGGTAGGCAAGAGACCCAGTACTTC
CASSMRGTVGRQETQYF
>TRBJ2-3|few|TRBV7-9|.
TGTGCCAGCAGCCCTAGGGGGGTAGACGCAGATACGCAGTATTTT
CASSPRGVDADTQYF
>TRBJ2-7|few|TRBV6-5|.
TGTGCCAGCAGTTACTCGACTACCTCATCCAACGAGCAGTACTTC
CASSYSTTSSNEQYF
>TRBJ1-3|.|TRBV12-3/TRBV12-4|.
TGTGCCAGCAGCCGCGGGCCCTGGGGAAACACCATATATTTT
CASSRGPWGNTIYF
>TRBJ2-5|few|TRBV19|.
TGTGCCAGTAACGATGGGGGGACCCAGTACTTC
CASNDGGTQYF
>TRBJ2-2|.|TRBV7-6|.
TGTGCCAGCAGCTTAGGACAACACACCGGGGAGCTGTTTTTT
CASSLGQHTGELFF
>TRBJ1-2|few|TRBV9|.
TGTGCCAGCAGCGGAGGCGACGGGGGGGTAGATGGCTACACCTTC
CASSGGDGGVDGYTF
>TRBJ1-1|.|TRBV27|.
TGTGCCAGCAGTTTATCAGCCCTGAGGTACCCTGAAGCTTTCTTT
CASSLSALRYPEAFF
>TRBJ1-4|few|TRBV6-5|.
TGTGCCAGCAGTTACTCTCCCAGAACTAATGAAAAACTGTTTTTT
CASSYSPRTNEKLFF
>TRBJ2-7|many|TRBV7-8|.
TGTGCCAGCAGCTTAGTGTCCGGGGGCAACGAGCAGTACTTC
CASSLVSGGNEQYF
>TRBJ2-1|.|TRBV7-9|TRBD2
TGTGCCAGCAGCTTATCCCTAGCGGGGGGCCGGAGCTCCTACAATGAGCAGTTCTTC
CASSLSLAGGRSSYNEQFF
>TRBJ2-3|.|TRBV6-2/TRBV6-3|.
TGTGCCAGCAGTTACGGCAGGGTGCTAGCAGCAGATACGCAGTATTTT
CASSYGRVLAADTQYF
>TRBJ2-1|.|TRBV29-1|TRBD1
TGCAGCGTTGAAGATGAGACAGGGACATCTTCGGACAATGAGCAGTTCTTC
CSVEDETGTSSDNEQFF
>TRBJ2-5|.|TRBV10-3|.
TGTGCCATCAGTGAGCCCGGGACCCAAGAGACCCAGTACTTC
CAISEPGTQETQYF
>TRBJ2-5|few|TRBV12-3/TRBV12-4|.
TGTGCCAGCAAAAACACCGGGGGGCCCAAAGAGACCCAGTACTTC
CASKNTGGPKETQYF
>TRBJ1-6|.|TRBV27|TRBD1
TGTGCCAGCAAACCGGGGACAGCCAATTCACCCCTCCACTTT
CASKPGTANSPLHF
>TRBJ2-1|.|TRBV27|.
TGTGCCAGCAGTGCCGGGACCGTGCTTTTTCGTGAGCAGTTCTTC
CASSAGTVLFREQFF
>TRBJ1-2|.|TRBV6-2/TRBV6-3|.
TGTGCCAGCAGTTACTCCGGAGACAAGTACTATGGCTACACCTTC
CASSYSGDKYYGYTF
>TRBJ2-7|.|TRBV7-6|TRBD2
TGTGCCAGCAGCCTTAGTGGGGGGGGGTTCGAGCAGTACTTC
CASSLSGGGFEQYF
>TRBJ2-3|.|TRBV11-2|TRBD2
TGTGCCAGCAGCCAGGTGACTAGCGGTACAGATACGCAGTATTTT
CASSQVTSGTDTQYF
>TRBJ2-5|few|TRBV10-3|.
TGTGCCATCAGTGAAGAGATACAAGAGACCCAGTACTTC
CAISEEIQETQYF
>TRBJ2-7|many|TRBV10-3|.
TGTGCCATCAGGACGGGTGGGGACTACGAGCAGTACTTC
CAIRTGGDYEQYF
>TRBJ1-5|few|TRBV15|.
TGTGCCACCTCTAGCGGGGCTGAGCAGCCCCAGCATTTT
CATSSGAEQPQHF
>TRBJ2-1|.|TRBV4-1|.
TGCGCCAGCAGCCAAGAAAGAAGGATAGATGAGCAGTTCTTC
CASSQERRIDEQFF
>TRBJ1-2|.|TRBV10-3|.
TGTGCCATCAGTGAACCGCAGGTTAACTATGGCTACACCTTC
CAISEPQVNYGYTF
>TRBJ1-2|.|TRBV20-1|.
TGCAGTGCTAGAGTAACGACCAAGGAAGGCTACACCTTC
CSARVTTKEGYTF
>TRBJ1-1|.|TRBV18|.
TGTGCCAGCTCACCACCTTATTCAATGGGGTTCGGCACTGAAGCTTTCTTT
CASSPPYSMGFGTEAFF
>TRBJ2-1|few|TRBV12-3/TRBV12-4|.
TGTGCCAGCAGTTCCCTGGGACCTAACAATGAGCAGTTCTTC
CASSSLGPNNEQFF
>TRBJ1-1|.|TRBV12-5|.
TGTGCTAGTGGTTTGGTAGGGGAGCACACTGAAGCTTTCTTT
CASGLVGEHTEAFF
>TRBJ1-3|.|TRBV6-1|.
TGTGCCAGCAGTTCCCTTGGAGACCTAGAAAGGCTCGCTGGAAACACCATATATTTT
CASSSLGDLERLAGNTIYF
>TRBJ1-5|few|TRBV27|.
TGTGCCAGCAGAGCAGGCTTCGGACCCTTCAATAGCAATCAGCCCCAGCATTTT
CASRAGFGPFNSNQPQHF
>TRBJ1-5|.|TRBV6-6|.
TGTGCCAGCAGTCCCACAGAAACTAATCAGCCCCAGCATTTT
CASSPTETNQPQHF
>TRBJ2-7|.|TRBV4-1|.
TGCGCCAGCAGCCAAGAAGGCCTCCCCTCCTACGAGCAGTACTTC
CASSQEGLPSYEQYF
>TRBJ2-5|.|TRBV7-4|.
TGTGCCAGCGTGGGCAGGGCAGAGACCCAGTACTTC
CASVGRAETQYF
>TRBJ2-1|few|TRBV6-1|.
TGTGCCAGCAGTGAAGGGACAGACCTCTCCAGCTACAATGAGCAGTTCTTC
CASSEGTDLSSYNEQFF
>TRBJ2-1|few|TRBV7-9|.
TGTGCCAGCAGCTTACCCCGGGGCCCCTACAATGAGCAGTTCTTC
CASSLPRGPYNEQFF
>TRBJ2-5|few|TRBV4-3|.
TGCGCCAGCAGCCAAGACCTCTCACCCCCCCAGACCCAGTACTTC
CASSQDLSPPQTQYF
>TRBJ2-2|.|TRBV11-3|.
TGTGCCAGCACCACGGCGGAGGGGGCGCGTACCGGGGAGCTGTTTTTT
CASTTAEGARTGELFF
>TRBJ1-2|once|TRBV5-5|TRBD1
TGTGCCAGCAGCTTGGGAGCCGGGACAGGGGTTCACTATGGCTACACCTTC
CASSLGAGTGVHYGYTF
>TRBJ2-4|few|TRBV28|.
TGTGCCAGCAGCCCCACTGGGCGGACCAAAAACATTCAGTACTTC
CASSPTGRTKNIQYF
>TRBJ1-5|.|TRBV6-2/TRBV6-3|.
TGTGCCAGCACCCCTCAGGGGTACGGCAATCAGCCCCAGCATTTT
CASTPQGYGNQPQHF
>TRBJ1-1|.|TRBV6-5|TRBD1
TGTGCCAGCAGTTACTCCGGGACAGGGCTATCTGAAGCTTTCTTT
CASSYSGTGLSEAFF
>TRBJ2-1|few|TRBV4-3|.
TGCGCCAGCAGCCAAGATTGGGATGAGCAGTTCTTC
CASSQDWDEQFF
>TRBJ1-4|once|TRBV5-6|TRBD1
TGTGTCAGCAGCTTGGGCCCAACAGGGGCACGTGAAAAACTGTTTTTT
CVSSLGPTGAREKLFF
>TRBJ1-2|.|TRBV12-3/TRBV12-4|.
TGTGCCAGCAGCCCGAGTAGGTTCTATGGCTACACCTTC
CASSPSRFYGYTF
>TRBJ2-1|.|TRBV5-6|TRBD2
TGTGCCAGCAGCAATAGCGGGAATGAGCAGTTCTTC
CASSNSGNEQFF
>TRBJ1-6|.|TRBV5-6|TRBD1
TGTGCCAGCAGCCGAATTCCCGGGACAGACATAAATTCACCCCTCCACTTT
CASSRIPGTDINSPLHF